This passage covers 26 T cell receptor beta chains from one sample sequenced in a study of T-cell reconstitution after alpha-beta-depleted transplantation in children. Unique molecular identifiers featured in how the TCRbeta library was prepared. TCRdb called the PCR reads again in MiXCR, with one record for every CDR3 protein. The sample lists approximately 1,000,000 distinct CDR3 sequences; roughly 31% were seen once. Sequencing used PBMCs, mostly from graft donor cells, obtained 360 days after TCRalphabeta/CD19-depleted stem cell transplant. The receptors stem from a boy under two years old who had a stem cell transplant for SCID, so the T cells may come from the graft donor.

The CDR3 DNA reads TGTGCCAGTAAACGACAGGGAGAAGATACGCAGTATTTT. Protein sequence: CASKRQGEDTQYF. The chain couples TRBV19 to TRBJ2-3; 7 bases are shared with TRBD1. The germline V gene encodes CDR1 LNHDA and CDR2 SQIVND (reference sequence). This CDR3 has 13 residues. Trimming took 7 bases from V and 5 from J; bases not matched to a gene: 6.

This clonotype was seen many times. This rearrangement joins TRBV7-2 to TRBJ2-2, with D perhaps matching TRBD2 (6 bases). There are 15 residues in the CDR3. The V end lost 7 bases, the J end lost 4 bases, and 16 bases lay between the germline ends. In germline, CDR1 is SGHTA, CDR2 FQGNSA. The DNA for the CDR3 is TGTGCCAGCATTCTCAGGGAGGTCCGCACCGGGGAGCTGTTTTTT. This sequence encodes CASILREVRTGELFF.

This chain connects TRBV12-3 or TRBV12-4 to TRBJ1-4, with D perhaps TRBD1 (6 bases). V lost 6 bases to trimming and J lost 7 bases, with 15 bases between them. This CDR3 is built from 14 residues. The CDR3 region has the DNA TGTGCCAGCAGGCCAGGGGCTTTGGGTGAAAAACTGTTTTTT. It translates to CASRPGALGEKLFF.

This chain joins TRBV12-3 or TRBV12-4 and TRBJ1-5, with TRBD1 matching 9 bases. The CDR3 is 15 residues long. Germline trimming cut 5 bases from V and 4 bases from J; bases unmatched to any gene: 6. The CDR3 sequence is CASSPTGGTNQPQHF. The CDR3 nucleotides are TGTGCCAGCAGTCCGACAGGGGGTACTAATCAGCCCCAGCATTTT.

The V and J genes are TRBV5-1 and TRBJ2-5; 7 nucleotides line up with TRBD2. There are 16 residues in the CDR3. The V gene end was trimmed by 3 bases and the J gene end by 9 bases; junction bases not matched to a gene: 17. The germline V gene has CDR1 SGHRS and CDR2 YFSETQ. The CDR3, as DNA: TGCGCCAGCAGCTCGGACTCCCTAGGACTAGGCGGTCCCCAGTACTTC. Its protein product is CASSSDSLGLGGPQYF.

The chain links TRBV28 to TRBJ2-4; D is possibly TRBD1 (6 bases). The CDR3 is 12 amino acids. Trimming stripped 6 bases from V and 15 bases from J, with 18 bases between. The V gene's germline CDR1 is MDHEN and CDR2 SYDVKM. DNA of the CDR3: TGTGCCAGCAGCCCCATTAGGGGGTGGGCGTACTTC. Amino acids: CASSPIRGWAYF.

CDR3 DNA sequence: TGTGCCAGCCTAAAGGGCTGGGGCTACGAGCAGTACTTC. Its translation is CASLKGWGYEQYF. The V gene is TRBV6-1, the J gene TRBJ2-7; D ambiguous. Germline loops: CDR1 MNHNS, CDR2 SASEGT. The length of the CDR3 is 13 residues. Trimming pared 8 bases from V and 3 bases from J, leaving 14 bases between.

The J gene is TRBJ1-2, the V gene TRBV5-1; the D gene is possibly TRBD1 (6 bases). Trimming stripped 4 bases from V and 8 bases from J, with 15 bases between. The germline V gene encodes CDR1 SGHRS and CDR2 YFSETQ. The CDR3 has 13 amino acids. The CDR3 sequence: CASSPPGGQGYTF. The CDR3 coding sequence is TGCGCCAGCAGCCCCCCCGGGGGGCAAGGCTACACCTTC. The full variable domain, its missing parts supplied by reference TRBV5-1 and TRBJ1-2, is KAGVTQTPRYLIKTRGQQVTLSCSPISGHRSVSWYQQTPGQGLQFLFEYFSETQRNKGNFPGRFSGRQFSNSRSEMNVSTLELGDSALYLCASSPPGGQGYTFGSGTRLTVV.

The gene calls are TRBV19 and TRBJ2-6; D unclear. Germline CDR1 and CDR2: LNHDA and SQIVND (reference sequence). V was clipped by 6 bases and J by 0 bases, with 15 bases between them. CDR3 length equals 17 residues. CDR3 DNA: TGTGCCAGTAGACCCACCCACGGCGGCTCTGGGGCCAACGTCCTGACTTTC. Translating gives CASRPTHGGSGANVLTF.

This clonotype was found many times. This chain's CDR3 is CASSLDRINQPQHF. Here the CDR3 DNA reads TGTGCCAGCAGTCTAGACAGAATCAATCAGCCCCAGCATTTT. The V and J genes are TRBV27 and TRBJ1-5; tentative D call: TRBD1 (5 bases). Germline values: CDR1 MNHEY, CDR2 SMNVEV (reference sequence). The CDR3 is made up of 14 amino acids. Trimming cost V 5 bases and J 3 bases, with 11 bases left between them.

The J gene is TRBJ2-5, the V gene TRBV20-1; the D gene is possibly TRBD2 (5 bases). Trimming took off 6 bases at V and 1 base at J, with 18 bases between the two ends. This CDR3 contains 15 residues. Germline V gives CDR1 DFQATT, CDR2 SNEGSKA (reference sequence). This CDR3 reads CSATNLGEFQETQYF. The CDR3 region has the DNA TGCAGTGCGACGAACCTGGGAGAATTCCAAGAGACCCAGTACTTC.

This clonotype was seen only a few times. This chain links TRBV9 with TRBJ2-7, with TRBD1 matching over 7 bases. The CDR3 runs 15 residues. V dropped 1 base and J dropped 5; count of bases not matched to a gene: 9. Germline values: CDR1 SGDLS, CDR2 YYNGEE. The CDR3 loop is CASSVRGQGNDEQYF. The CDR3, as DNA: TGTGCCAGCAGCGTAAGGGGGCAGGGGAACGACGAGCAGTACTTC.

The table lists this clonotype with a count of one. The gene calls are TRBV28 and TRBJ2-5; 10 nucleotides line up with TRBD2. CDR1 MDHEN and CDR2 SYDVKM come from the germline V gene. This CDR3 has 17 residues. Germline trimming cut 5 bases from V and 7 bases from J; bases unmatched to any gene: 16. CDR3: CASSALWLAGVIGTQYF. DNA for the CDR3: TGTGCCAGCAGTGCCCTCTGGCTAGCGGGGGTTATCGGGACCCAGTACTTC.

This clonotype was counted between two and nine times. The chain employs TRBV7-6 and TRBJ2-2; TRBD2 is a possible D gene (7 bases). Germline values: CDR1 SGHVS, CDR2 FNYEAQ. This CDR3 has 15 residues. Deletions cut 0 bases from V and 5 bases from J, with 10 bases between. The CDR3 nucleotides are TGTGCCAGCAGCTTAGCGGGGGGGCAAACCGGGGAGCTGTTTTTT. The encoded protein is CASSLAGGQTGELFF.

The table lists this clonotype with many counts. At one end, the junction sequence differs from germline, possibly due to a read error. The chain employs TRBV18 and TRBJ2-5; D gene unclear. This CDR3 region has 12 residues. The germline gives CDR1 KGHSH, CDR2 LQKENI. The CDR3 DNA reads TGCGCCAGCAGCCCTCCGGGTGAGACCCAGTACTTC. Its translation: CASSPPGETQYF.

This clonotype was counted between two and nine times. The genes are TRBV5-1 and TRBJ2-5, with 8 nucleotides matching TRBD2. V gave up 7 bases and J gave up 4 bases; unmatched junction bases: 12. The CDR3 consists of 15 residues. CDR1 and CDR2 (germline): SGHRS, YFSETQ. CDR3 nucleotides: TGCGCCAGCTACCGGGGGGGCTCTTACGGAGAGACCCAGTACTTC. Amino acids: CASYRGGSYGETQYF.

The chain combines TRBV20-1 with TRBJ1-2; D is ambiguous. The CDR3 has 12 residues. From germline, CDR1 is DFQATT and CDR2 SNEGSKA (reference sequence). Trimming took off 3 bases at V and 8 bases at J, with 13 bases between the two ends. In DNA form, the CDR3 reads TGCAGTGCTAGGGTCCCGTGGCTAGGCTACACCTTC. It translates to CSARVPWLGYTF.

The gene calls are TRBV20-1 and TRBJ2-3; tentatively, D is TRBD2 (6 bases). Per germline, CDR1 DFQATT and CDR2 SNEGSKA (reference sequence). The CDR3 has 15 residues. Trimming shortened V by 3 bases and J by 3 bases, and 16 bases separated the two germline ends. The CDR3 DNA follows: TGCAGTGCTAGGAGAGGGCGGGGTAGGACAGATACGCAGTATTTT. The encoded protein is CSARRGRGRTDTQYF.

The chain joins TRBV12-3 or TRBV12-4 to TRBJ1-2; D perhaps matches TRBD1 (6 bases). The ends were cut back, 7 bases at V and 5 bases at J, with 23 bases in the middle. This CDR3 contains 16 residues. The CDR3 DNA reads as TGTGCCAGCACCTTAGGGGGGGCCATCTTTTCATATGGCTACACCTTC. This encodes CASTLGGAIFSYGYTF.

This clonotype was found once. In nucleotides, the CDR3 is TGTGCCAGCAGCTCCGGGACAGAAGTTTACTATAGCAATCAGCCCCAGCATTTT. Its translation: CASSSGTEVYYSNQPQHF. This chain joins TRBV28 and TRBJ1-5, with 7 bases fitting TRBD1. J lost 0 bases, V lost 6 bases, and 14 bases had no gene match. The germline CDR1 and CDR2 sequences are MDHEN and SYDVKM. CDR3 length: 18 amino acids.

The V call is TRBV24-1, the J call TRBJ2-3; TRBD1 matches 9 bases. The CDR3 consists of 15 residues. V lost 4 bases to trimming and J lost 6 bases; unmatched junction nucleotides: 7. Germline lookup yields CDR1 KGHDR and CDR2 SFDVKD. The CDR3 nucleotides are TGTGCCACCAGTGAATCAGGACAGGGGTTGGATACGCAGTATTTT. Translating gives CATSESGQGLDTQYF.

The chain joins TRBV28 to TRBJ1-4; 9 nucleotides line up with TRBD1. The CDR3 contains 16 residues. Germline V CDR1 and CDR2: MDHEN, SYDVKM. Trimming took 4 bases from V and 5 from J; bases not matched to a gene: 8. DNA for the CDR3: TGTGCCAGCAGTTCCGCCGGACAGGGGAGAAATGAAAAACTGTTTTTT. It specifies CASSSAGQGRNEKLFF.

The chain couples TRBV5-1 to TRBJ2-2; 7 nucleotides agree with TRBD2. V gave up 4 bases and J gave up 5 bases; unmatched junction bases: 8. The CDR3 totals 15 residues. Germline assignment: CDR1 SGHRS and CDR2 YFSETQ. The CDR3 protein is CASSGTSVLTGELFF. DNA of the CDR3: TGCGCCAGCAGCGGAACTAGCGTTTTGACCGGGGAGCTGTTTTTT.

This clonotype showed up just a few times. The chain joins TRBV6-2 or TRBV6-3 to TRBJ2-2, with D perhaps TRBD2 (5 bases). V was shortened by 2 bases and J by 7 bases, with 11 bases between the two germline ends. This CDR3 spans 14 amino acids. Germline V lookup: CDR1 MNHEY, CDR2 SVGEGT. The CDR3 loop reads CASSYAVRGGELFF. The CDR3 coding sequence is TGTGCCAGCAGTTACGCTGTCCGGGGCGGGGAGCTGTTTTTT.

This clonotype was seen a few times. This sequence joins TRBV7-2 and TRBJ2-7; 8 nucleotides align to TRBD2. The V gene end was trimmed by 5 bases and the J gene end by 2 bases; junction bases not matched to a gene: 8. Germline assignment: CDR1 SGHTA and CDR2 FQGNSA. The CDR3 is 15 amino acids. The CDR3 DNA follows: TGTGCCAGCAGCCCGTCCGGGACTAGACCCTACGAGCAGTACTTC. Translated: CASSPSGTRPYEQYF.

The sample holds a few counts of this clonotype. This sequence joins TRBV20-1 and TRBJ1-2; D call uncertain. There are 14 residues in the CDR3. The V and J ends lost 3 bases and 2 bases respectively, with 13 bases between them. CDR1 and CDR2 from the germline V gene are DFQATT and SNEGSKA (reference sequence). The CDR3 region has the DNA TGCAGTGCTAGGAGGATCCCGCTGAACTATGGCTACACCTTC. Translated, it gives CSARRIPLNYGYTF.